This TCR beta chain was recovered during a study of vaccination and CD4 T cells after COVID-19. Study-level background: Stimulation used overlapping spike peptides from SARS-CoV-2, HCoV-NL63, HCoV-OC43 and HCoV-229E. Cultures serving as controls received a peptide pool (CEFX or HIV-1 Nef) or no peptide.

Sample treatment: roughly 10-day PBMC culture with coronavirus spike peptide pools or control peptides (ViraFEST assay). Collection of the unexposed donor's CD4+ T cells took place before the COVID-19 pandemic (2011-2018). ViraFEST used peptide pools to expand antigen-specific T cells, then sequenced TCRs. Study outcomes and limitations: The great majority, 304 of 307 vaccine-specific clones, proved spike mono-reactive in convalescent patients.

Details on this clonotype: The antigen is not known.

This CDR3 region has 15 residues. The V gene end was trimmed by 7 bases and the J gene end by 7 bases; junction bases not matched to a gene: 9. Germline CDR1 LNHDA, CDR2 SQIVND (reference sequence). Sequenced with the Oncomine TCR Beta short-read assay was DNA taken from cultured CD4+ T cells. Genomic DNA was drawn out of CD4+ T cells grown in culture. MiXCR was run by TCRdb on the PCR reads, yielding one entry per CDR3 protein. In the table there are more than 10,000 distinct CDR3 sequences, 30% to 45% of which are singletons. This chain joins TRBV19 and TRBJ2-1, with TRBD2 matching over 11 bases. This sequence was found in a human donor in good health. The sample comprised CD4+ T cells from blood, cultured in vitro. The CDR3 sequence is CASTPSASGRNEQFF. The CDR3 nucleotides are TGTGCCAGTACCCCCTCAGCTAGCGGGAGGAATGAGCAGTTCTTC.